Shown below are 30 T cell receptor beta chains from a single sample sequenced in a study of identical twins. Using its own MiXCR run on the 5' RACE reads, TCRdb lists one record per CDR3 protein. The sample carries 600,000 to 800,000 distinct CDR3 sequences, around 20% recorded once. A further study also used this sample, focusing on T cells expressing NK-cell markers.

The sample consisted of PBMCs. The receptors here all came from a woman aged 18-29 years in good health.

This clonotype turned up a few times. The rearrangement links TRBV5-1 to TRBJ1-6, with a weak D call TRBD1 (5 bases). Looked up from germline, CDR1 is SGHRS and CDR2 is YFSETQ. This CDR3 has 15 residues. The ends were cut back, 0 bases at V and 8 bases at J, with 12 bases in the middle. CDR3 sequence: CASSLALLGDSPLHF. The CDR3 nucleotides read TGCGCCAGCAGCTTGGCACTTCTAGGGGATTCACCCCTCCACTTT.

This clonotype has a handful of counts. The chain couples TRBV27 to TRBJ1-2, with D tentatively TRBD1 (5 bases). The length of the CDR3 is 15 residues. The germline CDR1 and CDR2 sequences are MNHEY and SMNVEV (reference sequence). The V and J ends lost 5 bases and 2 bases respectively, with 15 bases between them. The CDR3 reads CASSARRGRNYGYTF. DNA for the CDR3: TGTGCCAGCAGTGCAAGGCGGGGGAGAAACTATGGCTACACCTTC.

The V call is TRBV3-1, the J call TRBJ2-3; no firm D call. Germline V lookup: CDR1 LGHDT, CDR2 YNNKEL (reference sequence). The CDR3 covers 13 residues. The ends were cut back, 4 bases at V and 4 bases at J, with 9 bases in the middle. DNA of the CDR3: TGTGCCAGCAGCCGAGTAGGGCCAGATACGCAGTATTTT. Translating gives CASSRVGPDTQYF.

This clonotype was seen a few times. This sequence joins TRBV7-2 and TRBJ2-3, with 10 bases fitting TRBD1. The CDR3 covers 15 residues. Per the germline V gene, CDR1 is SGHTA and CDR2 is FQGNSA. The V segment lost 5 bases and the J segment 4 bases; nucleotides outside the gene matches: 6. The CDR3 region is CASSAPGQGSDTQYF. The DNA for the CDR3 is TGTGCCAGCAGCGCACCGGGACAGGGGTCAGATACGCAGTATTTT.

The chain couples TRBV12-3 or TRBV12-4 to TRBJ2-1; D possibly corresponds to TRBD2 (6 bases). The CDR3 runs 17 residues. V was trimmed by 7 bases and J by 0 bases, leaving 19 bases between them. The CDR3: CASTLVSGTLSYNEQFF. Written as DNA, the CDR3 is TGTGCCAGCACCTTGGTTAGCGGAACCCTCTCCTACAATGAGCAGTTCTTC.

Ten or more counts support this clonotype. This rearrangement joins TRBV4-2 to TRBJ2-7; perhaps TRBD1 as D (6 bases). The germline gives CDR1 LGHNA, CDR2 YNFKEQ. The CDR3 extends over 14 amino acids. Trimming removed 4 bases at V and 3 bases at J, with 13 bases between. CDR3 sequence (DNA): TGTGCCAGCAGCCTTACCGGGACAAACTACGAGCAGTACTTC. Translation: CASSLTGTNYEQYF.

This chain joins TRBV20-1 and TRBJ2-5, with 10 bases lining up with TRBD2. V lost 6 bases, J lost 0 bases, and 10 bases stayed unmatched. Germline V lookup: CDR1 DFQATT, CDR2 SNEGSKA (reference sequence). This CDR3 comprises 16 residues. The CDR3 protein is CSAQLSGGAYQETQYF. The CDR3 nucleotides read TGCAGTGCCCAACTAAGCGGGGGGGCGTACCAAGAGACCCAGTACTTC.

The chain couples TRBV29-1 to TRBJ2-5, with TRBD2 identical over 9 bases. Germline-derived CDR1 and CDR2 are SQVTM and ANQGSEA. After removal of 1 base from V and 4 bases from J, the junction contained 1 base not matched to a gene. The CDR3 spans 13 residues. The CDR3 nucleotides are TGCAGCGTTGAAGGCGGGAGGGGAGAGACCCAGTACTTC. Its translation: CSVEGGRGETQYF.

The gene calls are TRBV12-5 and TRBJ2-2, with 8 bases identical to TRBD1. The CDR3 extends over 14 amino acids. Per the germline V gene, CDR1 is LGHNT and CDR2 is FRNRAP. J lost 7 bases, V lost 5 bases, and 6 bases had no gene match. CDR3 nucleotides: TGTGCTAGTGGTAAATTACAGGGGGTCGGGGAGCTGTTTTTT. Translated: CASGKLQGVGELFF. Variable domain in full (rest from reference TRBV12-5 and TRBJ2-2): DARVTQTPRHKVTEMGQEVTMRCQPILGHNTVFWYRQTMMQGLELLAYFRNRAPLDDSGMPKDRFSAEMPDATLATLKIQPSEPRDSAVYFCASGKLQGVGELFFGEGSRLTVL.

This chain uses TRBV20-1 with TRBJ1-1; 7 bases align to TRBD1. CDR3 length equals 15 residues. Germline lookup yields CDR1 DFQATT and CDR2 SNEGSKA (reference sequence). V shed 2 bases, J shed 1 base, and the junction held 7 bases outside the gene matches. CDR3 loop: CSARFQGDPNTEAFF. The CDR3 bases are TGCAGTGCTAGATTCCAGGGGGACCCGAACACTGAAGCTTTCTTT.

This clonotype was picked up many times. The chain recombines TRBV11-3 with TRBJ2-1, with TRBD2 identical over 7 bases. This CDR3 spans 15 amino acids. With 0 bases clipped from V and 9 bases from J, the junction kept 8 bases outside the gene matches. Germline CDR1 SGHNT, CDR2 YENEEA. The DNA for the CDR3 is TGTGCCAGCAGCTTAGATTGGGACGGGGGGACTGAGCAGTTCTTC. This gives the protein CASSLDWDGGTEQFF.

There are a few counts of this clonotype. This chain connects TRBV7-2 to TRBJ2-7, with 9 bases identical to TRBD1. Unmatched junction bases numbered 3, after V lost 1 base and J lost 2 bases. The CDR3 sequence is 15 residues long. Germline V gives CDR1 SGHTA, CDR2 FQGNSA. The CDR3, as DNA: TGTGCCAGCAGCTTAGTTGGACAGGGGACCTACGAGCAGTACTTC. This codes for CASSLVGQGTYEQYF.

This chain joins TRBV18 and TRBJ1-2; TRBD1 aligns across 12 bases. Per the germline V gene, CDR1 is KGHSH and CDR2 is LQKENI. There are 14 residues in the CDR3. Germline trimming cut 8 bases from V and 4 bases from J; bases unmatched to any gene: 5. CDR3 sequence (DNA): TGTGCCAGCGCGGGACAGGGGGCCGGCTATGGCTACACCTTC. This translates into CASAGQGAGYGYTF.

This clonotype was counted ten times or more. The chain uses TRBV11-2 and TRBJ2-3; perhaps TRBD2 as D (5 bases). This CDR3 comprises 11 residues. The V end lost 5 bases, the J end lost 6 bases, and 6 bases lay between the germline ends. Germline CDR1 is SGHAT and CDR2 is FQNNGV. The CDR3 region is CASSRRDTQYF. In DNA form, the CDR3 reads TGTGCCAGCAGCAGGAGGGATACGCAGTATTTT.

The chain has TRBV20-1 and TRBJ2-4; TRBD2 matches 11 bases. Germline values: CDR1 DFQATT, CDR2 SNEGSKA (reference sequence). The CDR3 has 15 amino acids. The V and J ends lost 4 bases and 0 bases, in that order; junction bases with no gene match: 2. Here the CDR3 DNA reads TGCAGTGCTAACGGACTAGCGGGAGCCAAAAACATTCAGTACTTC. Its translation is CSANGLAGAKNIQYF.

This clonotype was seen at least ten times. The gene calls are TRBV5-1 and TRBJ1-5; D not resolved. The V and J ends lost 2 bases and 4 bases respectively, with 10 bases between them. This CDR3 contains 14 residues. Looked up from germline, CDR1 is SGHRS and CDR2 is YFSETQ. This CDR3 reads CASSFSGVNQPQHF. The CDR3 DNA sequence: TGCGCCAGCAGCTTCTCTGGGGTGAATCAGCCCCAGCATTTT. The complete variable domain, with remaining parts taken from reference TRBV5-1 and TRBJ1-5, reads KAGVTQTPRYLIKTRGQQVTLSCSPISGHRSVSWYQQTPGQGLQFLFEYFSETQRNKGNFPGRFSGRQFSNSRSEMNVSTLELGDSALYLCASSFSGVNQPQHFGDGTRLSIL.

This chain links TRBV9 with TRBJ2-3, with D unresolved. In germline, CDR1 is SGDLS, CDR2 YYNGEE. V was cut by 0 bases and J by 11 bases, with 10 bases left in between. There are 12 residues in the CDR3. The CDR3 reads CASSVVGTRQYF. Here the CDR3 DNA reads TGTGCCAGCAGCGTAGTTGGAACGCGGCAGTATTTT.

This chain uses TRBV12-3 or TRBV12-4 with TRBJ2-1; 7 bases match TRBD2. V lost 4 bases and J lost 11; bases outside the gene matches: 2. This CDR3 comprises 11 residues. The CDR3 nucleotides read TGTGCCAGCAGTTCTAGCGGAAAGCAGTTCTTC. Translated: CASSSSGKQFF.

The chain has TRBV6-2 or TRBV6-3 and TRBJ2-1, with TRBD1 matching over 9 bases. J was trimmed by 4 bases and V by 6 bases; bases with no gene match: 10. The CDR3 is 16 residues long. Germline V lookup: CDR1 MNHEY, CDR2 SVGEGT. The CDR3 here is CASRTLNRGRYNEQFF. CDR3 DNA sequence: TGTGCCAGCAGGACGTTGAACAGGGGGCGGTACAATGAGCAGTTCTTC.

In this sample, this clonotype turned up a few times. The chain combines TRBV20-1 with TRBJ2-1; D is unresolved. The germline V gene encodes CDR1 DFQATT and CDR2 SNEGSKA (reference sequence). This CDR3 region has 15 residues. Between the trimmed V and J ends, which lost 6 bases and 0 bases, there was a span of 15 bases. The CDR3 protein is CSAVGPPSSYNEQFF. The CDR3 nucleotides read TGCAGTGCCGTTGGTCCCCCTAGCTCCTACAATGAGCAGTTCTTC.

This clonotype has more than one count but fewer than ten. V usage is TRBV7-2 and J usage is TRBJ2-7, with unresolved D. Per the germline V gene, CDR1 is SGHTA and CDR2 is FQGNSA. Trimming took off 7 bases at V and 2 bases at J, with 15 bases between the two ends. The CDR3 loop spans 14 amino acids. CDR3 nucleotide sequence: TGTGCCAGCATACCGTCTAGGCGGACCTACGAGCAGTACTTC. It codes for CASIPSRRTYEQYF.

The table lists this clonotype with a few counts. The chain recombines TRBV5-5 with TRBJ2-3; TRBD2 agrees at 10 bases. Trimming took 4 bases from V and 1 from J; bases not matched to a gene: 9. Per germline, CDR1 SGHKS and CDR2 YYEKEE (reference sequence). This CDR3 comprises 17 residues. This chain's CDR3 is CASSPRPGTSGTDTQYF. In DNA form, the CDR3 reads TGTGCCAGCAGCCCACGACCCGGGACTAGCGGCACAGATACGCAGTATTTT.

There are many counts of this clonotype. The J gene is TRBJ2-1, the V gene TRBV9, with D tentatively TRBD2 (6 bases). CDR1 SGDLS and CDR2 YYNGEE come from the germline V gene. V lost 3 bases and J 7 bases, leaving 11 bases between the germline ends. The CDR3 contains 13 residues. The CDR3 reads CASSAGSGNEQFF. CDR3 in DNA: TGTGCCAGCAGCGCCGGGAGCGGTAATGAGCAGTTCTTC.

The chain joins TRBV10-2 to TRBJ1-1; D not resolved. V lost 2 bases, J lost 1 base, and 14 bases lay in between. Per the germline V gene, CDR1 is WSHSY and CDR2 is SAAADI. This CDR3 region has 16 residues. The CDR3 spells CASSERAGPGNTEAFF. CDR3 bases: TGCGCCAGCAGTGAGCGGGCAGGACCTGGGAACACTGAAGCTTTCTTT.

The table lists this clonotype with a count of one. The genes are TRBV20-1 and TRBJ2-5, with D unresolved. Germline V gene lookup returns CDR1 DFQATT and CDR2 SNEGSKA (reference sequence). The CDR3 has 14 residues. The V end lost 0 bases, the J end lost 5 bases, and 13 bases lay between the germline ends. In DNA, the CDR3 is TGCAGTGCTAGAGATGAAGGGCTATCCGAGACCCAGTACTTC. The encoded protein is CSARDEGLSETQYF.

The chain is built from TRBV11-2 and TRBJ2-5; D ambiguous. The CDR3 consists of 13 residues. Germline CDR1 and CDR2: SGHAT and FQNNGV. V shed 5 bases and J shed 4 bases, with 11 bases lying between them. In nucleotides, the CDR3 is TGTGCCAGCAGCATGGACCCCTTAGAGACCCAGTACTTC. It codes for CASSMDPLETQYF.

This chain links TRBV18 with TRBJ2-2, with 7 positions matching TRBD2. Germline values: CDR1 KGHSH, CDR2 LQKENI. V lost 0 bases, J lost 6 bases, and 7 bases stayed unmatched. The CDR3 is 16 amino acids. Written as DNA, the CDR3 is TGTGCCAGCTCACCACCGCGGAGCGGGGTCGCCGGGGAGCTGTTTTTT. Translating gives CASSPPRSGVAGELFF.

This clonotype was found a few times. This sequence joins TRBV12-3 or TRBV12-4 and TRBJ2-1; 10 bases line up with TRBD2. The CDR3 loop spans 14 amino acids. J gave up 4 bases and V 7 bases, and 4 bases lay outside the gene matches. This CDR3 reads CASTAGGHYNEQFF. Here the CDR3 DNA reads TGTGCCAGCACAGCGGGGGGGCATTACAATGAGCAGTTCTTC.

In its sample, this clonotype was seen once. This rearrangement joins TRBV7-2 to TRBJ2-3; D perhaps matches TRBD1 (6 bases). V lost 1 base, J lost 6 bases, and 17 bases lay in between. The CDR3 runs to 16 residues. In germline, CDR1 is SGHTA, CDR2 FQGNSA. The CDR3 loop is CASSLGVSLRGDTQYF. The CDR3 DNA sequence: TGTGCCAGCAGCTTAGGTGTTAGCCTTAGGGGGGATACGCAGTATTTT.

This clonotype turned up a few times. This chain's CDR3 is CSSAGGYDNNEQFF. The CDR3 DNA reads as TGCAGCTCCGCAGGGGGCTACGACAACAATGAGCAGTTCTTC. The chain is built from TRBV20-1 and TRBJ2-1; 8 bases are a match to TRBD1. Per germline, CDR1 DFQATT and CDR2 SNEGSKA (reference sequence). The CDR3 length is 14 residues.